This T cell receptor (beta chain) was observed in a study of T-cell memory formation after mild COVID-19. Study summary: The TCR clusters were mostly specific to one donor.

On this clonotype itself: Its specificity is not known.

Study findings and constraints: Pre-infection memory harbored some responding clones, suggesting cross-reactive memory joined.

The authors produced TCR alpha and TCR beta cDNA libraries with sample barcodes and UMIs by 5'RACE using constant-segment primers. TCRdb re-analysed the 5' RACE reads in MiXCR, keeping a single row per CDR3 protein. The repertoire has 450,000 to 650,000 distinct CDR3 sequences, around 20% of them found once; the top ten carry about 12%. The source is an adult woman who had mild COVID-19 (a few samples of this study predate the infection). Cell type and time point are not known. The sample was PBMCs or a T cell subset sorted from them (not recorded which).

The CDR3 reads CASSQTSGDYNIEQYF. The CDR3 DNA sequence: TGTGCCAGCAGCCAGACTAGCGGGGACTACAATATCGAGCAGTACTTC. V usage is TRBV6-5 and J usage is TRBJ2-7, with TRBD2 matching over 11 bases. Trimming at V came to 6 bases and at J to 6 bases, leaving 13 bases not matched to a gene. Germline V gene data show CDR1 as MNHEY and CDR2 as SVGAGI. CDR3 length: 16 residues.